Below are 17 T cell receptor beta chains sequenced from a single sample in a study of cytomegalovirus exposure and HLA in healthy donors. Use of 60 Vbeta and 13 Jbeta primers characterized the PCR. The protocol was immunoSEQ multiplex PCR, while the TCRdb copy is restricted to in-frame clones and leaves out a portion. The sample holds 70,000 to 95,000 clones; around 62% are singletons and the top ten take over 5%. Sequencing used PBMCs. These receptors all come from a woman in her twenties or thirties in good health and CMV-seropositive.

The genes are TRBV7-8 and TRBJ1-6; D may be TRBD1 (6 bases). CDR3 length: 16 residues. CDR1 SGHVS and CDR2 FQNEAQ come from the germline V gene. V lost 3 bases and J lost 0, with 9 bases in between. The CDR3 here is CASSLQGSSYNSPLHF. The CDR3 nucleotides read TGTGCCAGCAGCTTGCAGGGGAGCTCCTATAATTCACCCCTCCACTTT.

The V gene is TRBV5-1, the J gene TRBJ1-1, with unresolved D. This CDR3 region has 13 residues. In germline, CDR1 is SGHRS, CDR2 YFSETQ. V lost 4 bases to trimming and J lost 0 bases, with 7 bases between them. The CDR3 protein is CASSNGMNTEAFF. DNA of the CDR3: TGCGCCAGCAGCAACGGGATGAACACTGAAGCTTTCTTT.

The chain recombines TRBV6-1 with TRBJ2-5, with 8 nucleotides matching TRBD2. V shed 6 bases and J 4 bases; nucleotides not matched to a gene: 10. This CDR3 comprises 15 residues. The germline V gene has CDR1 MNHNS and CDR2 SASEGT. In DNA, the CDR3 is TGTGCCAGCAGACCCCCGGGACTAGTGGGAGAGACCCAGTACTTC. It yields the protein CASRPPGLVGETQYF.

This chain connects TRBV11-2 to TRBJ1-6; D remains ambiguous. The germline V gene has CDR1 SGHAT and CDR2 FQNNGV. The CDR3 loop spans 14 amino acids. Trimming cost V 5 bases and J 7 bases, with 12 bases left between them. DNA for the CDR3: TGTGCCAGCAGCGTACAGCTCGCAAATTCACCCCTCCACTTT. It yields the protein CASSVQLANSPLHF.

The chain has TRBV19 and TRBJ1-5, with D perhaps matching TRBD1 (5 bases). The CDR3 has 15 residues. V was shortened by 0 bases and J by 6 bases, with 12 bases between the two germline ends. CDR1 is LNHDA, CDR2 SQIVND, per germline (reference sequence). CDR3 amino acids: CASSIDQGEGQPQHF. The CDR3 coding sequence is TGTGCCAGTAGTATAGATCAAGGGGAAGGTCAGCCCCAGCATTTT.

A word on this clone: The junction does not match germline at one end; this may be a read error. V usage is TRBV14 and J usage is TRBJ2-7; TRBD1 is a possible D gene (6 bases). Germline V gives CDR1 SGHDN, CDR2 FVKESK. The CDR3 totals 13 residues. The CDR3 DNA reads TGTGCCAGCAGTCAAGGACAGACCTACGAGCAGTACTTC. Amino acid sequence: CASSQGQTYEQYF.

The count of this clone is one. This rearrangement joins TRBV5-1 to TRBJ2-7; D possibly corresponds to TRBD2 (6 bases). In germline, CDR1 is SGHRS, CDR2 YFSETQ. The CDR3 is made up of 14 amino acids. V dropped 0 bases and J dropped 6 bases, with 13 bases sitting between them. The CDR3 region has the DNA TGCGCCAGCAGCTTGGCCTCGGGGGTTGGCGAGCAGTACTTC. Translating it yields CASSLASGVGEQYF.

The J gene is TRBJ2-1, the V gene TRBV10-1, with D maybe TRBD2 (6 bases). Trimming shortened V by 6 bases and J by 0 bases, and 21 bases separated the two germline ends. The CDR3 loop spans 18 amino acids. Per germline, CDR1 WNHNN and CDR2 SYGVQD (reference sequence). The CDR3 coding sequence is TGCGCCAGCAGAACTAGCCCTTCGGGGGTTAACTCCTACAATGAGCAGTTCTTC. Protein sequence: CASRTSPSGVNSYNEQFF.

This chain links TRBV28 with TRBJ1-4; possibly TRBD1 for D (6 bases). V lost 6 bases to trimming and J lost 4 bases, with 18 bases between them. CDR1 and CDR2 from the germline V gene are MDHEN and SYDVKM. The CDR3 consists of 16 residues. DNA of the CDR3: TGTGCCAGCAGCTCTTCGGCAGGGGCGTATAATGAAAAACTGTTTTTT. This gives the protein CASSSSAGAYNEKLFF.

The chain combines TRBV19 with TRBJ2-5, with 7 positions matching TRBD1. The J call may be faulty, since TRBJ2-7 better matches the DNA end. Germline V CDR1 and CDR2: LNHDA, SQIVND (reference sequence). The length of the CDR3 is 16 residues. CDR3 DNA sequence: TGTGCCAGTAGTGACTCAAACAGGGGCACAGCCTACGAGCAGTACTTC. Its translation is CASSDSNRGTAYEQYF.

This clone was counted between two and nine times. The chain links TRBV28 to TRBJ1-2, with 8 bases identical to TRBD1. The V gene's germline CDR1 is MDHEN and CDR2 SYDVKM. V shed 4 bases and J 8 bases; nucleotides not matched to a gene: 6. This CDR3 has 13 amino acids. The DNA of the CDR3 is TGTGCCAGCAGTTCGACAGGGGTCCCAGGCTACACCTTC. This translates into CASSSTGVPGYTF.

The CDR3 spells CASSPSAGVNTEAFF. CDR3 bases: TGTGCCAGCTCACCCTCCGCGGGGGTGAACACTGAAGCTTTCTTT. J is TRBJ1-1 and V is TRBV18, with D maybe TRBD1 (5 bases). Germline-derived CDR1 and CDR2 are KGHSH and LQKENI. Trimming took 3 bases from V and 0 from J, leaving 11 bases between them. CDR3 length equals 15 residues. The variable domain in full, with the rest retrieved from reference TRBV18 and TRBJ1-1, is NAGVMQNPRHLVRRRGQEARLRCSPMKGHSHVYWYRQLPEEGLKFMVYLQKENIIDESGMPKERFSAEFPKEGPSILRIQQVVRGDSAAYFCASSPSAGVNTEAFFGQGTRLTVV.

The J gene is TRBJ1-1, the V gene TRBV2; D is unresolved. CDR3 length: 13 amino acids. With 7 bases removed from V and 1 base from J, the gap between germline ends came to 10 bases. Germline V gene sequence: CDR1 SNHLY, CDR2 FYNNEI. The CDR3 sequence is CASTERENTEAFF. The CDR3 coding sequence is TGTGCCAGCACCGAGAGAGAGAACACTGAAGCTTTCTTT.

This clone has only a few counts. The junction departs from the called germline gene at one end, perhaps through a read error. The chain combines TRBV5-6 with TRBJ2-7, with 7 nucleotides matching TRBD2. The CDR3 extends over 14 amino acids. CDR1 and CDR2 from the germline V gene are SGHDT and YYEEEE. The CDR3, as DNA: TGTGCCAGCACCTTGCGGGGGATTTCCTACGAGCAGTACTTC. This gives the protein CASTLRGISYEQYF. Looking up the rest from reference TRBV5-6 and TRBJ2-7 gives the full variable domain: DAGVTQSPTHLIKTRGQQVTLRCSPKSGHDTVSWYQQALGQGPQFIFQYYEEEERQRGNFPDRFSGHQFPNYSSELNVNALLLGDSALYLCASTLRGISYEQYFGPGTRLTVT.

This clone was seen a handful of times. The chain carries TRBV28 and TRBJ1-1, with 7 bases matching TRBD1. CDR1 is MDHEN and CDR2 is SYDVKM in the germline V gene. There are 14 residues in the CDR3. V dropped 4 bases and J dropped 0; count of bases not matched to a gene: 2. CDR3 bases: TGTGCCAGCAGTTGGCAGGGGGTGAACACTGAAGCTTTCTTT. The encoded protein is CASSWQGVNTEAFF. Variable domain in full (rest from reference TRBV28 and TRBJ1-1): DVKVTQSSRYLVKRTGEKVFLECVQDMDHENMFWYRQDPGLGLRLIYFSYDVKMKEKGDIPEGYSVSREKKERFSLILESASTNQTSMYLCASSWQGVNTEAFFGQGTRLTVV.

The chain uses TRBV28 and TRBJ2-1; 12 bases fit TRBD1. CDR1 and CDR2 (germline): MDHEN, SYDVKM. J lost 8 bases, V lost 7 bases, and 6 bases had no gene match. The CDR3 spans 14 residues. CDR3 bases: TGTGCCAGCAACCCGGGACAGGGGGCCCATGAGCAGTTCTTC. Its protein is CASNPGQGAHEQFF.

The table lists this clone with a few counts. V usage is TRBV6-5 and J usage is TRBJ1-2, with TRBD1 matching 7 bases. V was pared by 2 bases and J by 4 bases, with 7 bases of the junction left unmatched. The V gene's germline CDR1 is MNHEY and CDR2 SVGAGI. The length of the CDR3 is 15 residues. Here the CDR3 reads CASSYQGGLSYGYTF. The CDR3, as DNA: TGTGCCAGCAGTTACCAGGGGGGCCTTTCCTATGGCTACACCTTC.